Below are 15 T cell receptor beta chains sequenced from a single sample in a study of T-cell memory formation after mild COVID-19. TCRdb used MiXCR to reprocess the 5' RACE reads, holding one entry per CDR3 protein. The sample shows 450,000 to 700,000 distinct CDR3 sequences, approximately 18% of them seen only once. The sequenced sample was PBMCs or a T cell subset sorted from them (not recorded which). These receptors originate from an adult woman who had mild COVID-19 (a few samples of this study predate the infection). Cell type and time point are not known.

This chain joins TRBV19 and TRBJ2-3; D gene unclear. There are 13 residues in the CDR3. The V end was cut by 0 bases, the J end by 4 bases, with 5 bases between. Germline CDR1 reads LNHDA; CDR2 reads SQIVND (reference sequence). The CDR3 region has the DNA TGTGCCAGTAGTATAGACAGAGCAGATACGCAGTATTTT. It specifies CASSIDRADTQYF.

A few counts support this clonotype. The V gene is TRBV20-1, the J gene TRBJ2-7, with 10 bases matching TRBD1. The CDR3 has 12 amino acids. Germline V gene data show CDR1 as DFQATT and CDR2 as SNEGSKA (reference sequence). CDR3 sequence (DNA): TGCAGCGGGACAGGGGTCCACGCCGAGCAGTACTTC. Translation: CSGTGVHAEQYF.

V gene TRBV21-1 combines with J gene TRBJ1-1; the D call TRBD1 from the table was never checked on the DNA. TRBV21-1 counts as a pseudogene. The CDR3 runs to 12 residues. The chain's CDR3 is CASGRGDTEAFF. CDR3 bases: TGTGCCAGCGGGAGAGGGGACACTGAAGCTTTCTTT.

This chain joins TRBV6-1 and TRBJ1-1; no definite D call. The V and J ends lost 2 bases and 6 bases respectively, with 13 bases between them. This CDR3 contains 14 residues. Germline loops: CDR1 MNHNS, CDR2 SASEGT. DNA for the CDR3: TGTGCCAGCAGTGAACACACAGCTCCCCCTGAAGCTTTCTTT. This sequence encodes CASSEHTAPPEAFF.

There are a few counts of this clonotype. The chain is built from TRBV7-2 and TRBJ2-7; D unresolved. The CDR3 length is 13 residues. V dropped 3 bases and J dropped 2 bases, with 8 bases sitting between them. The germline CDR1 and CDR2 sequences are SGHTA and FQGNSA. Here the CDR3 reads CASSFSLAYEQYF. The CDR3 coding sequence is TGTGCCAGCAGCTTCTCGCTAGCCTACGAGCAGTACTTC. Drawing the rest from reference TRBV7-2 and TRBJ2-7, the complete variable domain is GAGVSQSPSNKVTEKGKDVELRCDPISGHTALYWYRQSLGQGLEFLIYFQGNSAPDKSGLPSDRFSAERTGGSVSTLTIQRTQQEDSAVYLCASSFSLAYEQYFGPGTRLTVT.

V gene TRBV7-2 combines with J gene TRBJ1-1; 8 bases are a match to TRBD1. This CDR3 is 15 amino acids long. Germline trimming cut 5 bases from V and 0 bases from J; bases unmatched to any gene: 5. The germline gives CDR1 SGHTA, CDR2 FQGNSA. The CDR3 spells CASSPPTGVNTEAFF. For the CDR3, the DNA is TGTGCCAGCAGCCCCCCGACAGGGGTGAACACTGAAGCTTTCTTT. The full variable domain, its missing parts supplied by reference TRBV7-2 and TRBJ1-1, is GAGVSQSPSNKVTEKGKDVELRCDPISGHTALYWYRQSLGQGLEFLIYFQGNSAPDKSGLPSDRFSAERTGGSVSTLTIQRTQQEDSAVYLCASSPPTGVNTEAFFGQGTRLTVV.

V usage is TRBV14 and J usage is TRBJ2-2, with D unclear. V was cut by 4 bases and J by 3 bases, with 9 bases left in between. Germline V gene data show CDR1 as SGHDN and CDR2 as FVKESK. The CDR3 is 14 amino acids. The CDR3 spells CASSRRVDTGELFF. The CDR3 DNA sequence: TGTGCCAGCAGCCGGCGAGTTGACACCGGGGAGCTGTTTTTT.

This clonotype was seen a few times. V usage is TRBV29-1 and J usage is TRBJ2-1; a possible D gene is TRBD1 (6 bases). V was clipped by 5 bases and J by 0 bases, with 11 bases between them. The CDR3 is made up of 14 amino acids. From germline, CDR1 is SQVTM and CDR2 ANQGSEA. The CDR3, as DNA: TGCAGCGTTATAGGGGGTAGCTCCTACAATGAGCAGTTCTTC. This sequence encodes CSVIGGSSYNEQFF.

For this clonotype: The junction departs from germline at one end; a sequencing error may be responsible. V is TRBV7-9 and J is TRBJ2-7; 7 nucleotides align to TRBD2. The CDR3 spans 12 residues. Looked up from germline, CDR1 is SEHNR and CDR2 is FQNEAQ (reference sequence). The chain's CDR3 is CASSKSSGPMNF. The CDR3 bases are TGTGCCAGCAGCAAGTCTAGCGGACCGATGAACTTC.

V is TRBV7-2 and J is TRBJ1-1; possibly TRBD1 for D (6 bases). The V gene lost 5 bases and the J gene lost 0 bases, with 13 bases spanning the gap. CDR1 SGHTA and CDR2 FQGNSA come from the germline V gene. The CDR3 is 15 residues long. CDR3 loop: CASSPQTGLNTEAFF. For the CDR3, the DNA is TGTGCCAGCAGCCCACAGACAGGATTGAACACTGAAGCTTTCTTT.

J is TRBJ2-3 and V is TRBV4-2; TRBD2 aligns across 9 bases. CDR1 is LGHNA, CDR2 YNFKEQ, per germline. V shed 5 bases and J 1 base; nucleotides not matched to a gene: 13. The CDR3 spans 18 residues. The CDR3 DNA sequence: TGTGCCAGCAGCTCCCACTTGGCGGGAGGGCCCCGCACAGATACGCAGTATTTT. It codes for CASSSHLAGGPRTDTQYF.

This clonotype has a count of ten or more. The V gene is TRBV5-6, the J gene TRBJ2-7; no clear D. Germline V gives CDR1 SGHDT, CDR2 YYEEEE. The CDR3 runs 13 residues. V shed 2 bases and J shed 1 base, with 7 bases lying between them. CDR3: CASSFVSSYEQYF. Here the CDR3 DNA reads TGTGCCAGCAGCTTCGTTAGTTCCTACGAGCAGTACTTC.

There are many counts of this clonotype. The chain couples TRBV20-1 to TRBJ2-7; 8 nucleotides match TRBD2. The V gene end was trimmed by 0 bases and the J gene end by 1 base; junction bases not matched to a gene: 2. Per germline, CDR1 DFQATT and CDR2 SNEGSKA (reference sequence). This CDR3 is 14 amino acids long. DNA of the CDR3: TGCAGTGCTAGAGAGCGGGGGGTATCCTACGAGCAGTACTTC. It is translated as CSARERGVSYEQYF.

This clonotype was recorded at least ten times. The rearrangement links TRBV18 to TRBJ1-2; 9 bases match TRBD1. The junction had 5 bases not matched to a gene; V was cut back by 6 bases and J by 6 bases. This CDR3 has 13 amino acids. Germline CDR1 and CDR2: KGHSH and LQKENI. CDR3 bases: TGTGCCAGCTCGCCAGGACAGGGGCATGGCTACACCTTC. Its translation: CASSPGQGHGYTF.

This clonotype has only a few counts. CDR3 sequence reads: CATSDLTVMNEQFF. CDR3 nucleotide sequence: TGTGCCACCAGTGATTTAACAGTGATGAATGAGCAGTTCTTC. The rearrangement uses TRBV24-1 and TRBJ2-1; D uncertain. The CDR3 consists of 14 residues. V gave up 1 base and J gave up 7 bases, with 10 bases separating them. Germline-derived CDR1 and CDR2 are KGHDR and SFDVKD.